One sample yielded the 29 T cell receptor beta chains listed below, sequenced in a study of T cell clones after liver transplantation. Sequenced by immunoSEQ multiplex PCR; TCRdb stores in-frame clones only, minus some. The sample has around 110,000 clones; approximately 90% are singletons. The sample consisted of CD4+ T cells from blood, taken 12 months after liver transplant. The receptors derive from a human patient who received a liver transplant. Some of the T cells may derive from the graft donor.

The V and J genes are TRBV9 and TRBJ2-7, with 8 positions matching TRBD1. The trim removed 2 bases at V and 7 bases at J, leaving 11 bases unmatched. This CDR3 has 15 residues. Germline CDR1 is SGDLS and CDR2 is YYNGEE. CDR3 sequence (DNA): TGTGCCAGCAGCGTCTATCAGGACAGGGCGTGGGAGCAGTACTTC. Its protein product is CASSVYQDRAWEQYF.

In DNA, the CDR3 is TGTGCCATCAGGGGACTAGCGGGAGACGGTGGCGAGCAGTACTTC. Amino acids: CAIRGLAGDGGEQYF. V is TRBV10-3 and J is TRBJ2-7, with 14 bases aligning to TRBD2. The germline CDR1 and CDR2 sequences are ENHRY and SYGVKD. This CDR3 has 15 amino acids. J was trimmed by 6 bases and V by 6 bases; bases with no gene match: 7.

The chain is built from TRBV4-2 and TRBJ2-7, with D possibly matching TRBD2 (6 bases). With 2 bases removed from V and 3 bases from J, the gap between germline ends came to 11 bases. The CDR3 extends over 14 amino acids. CDR1 is LGHNA, CDR2 YNFKEQ, per germline. The CDR3 sequence: CASSQLMEGYEQYF. Here the CDR3 DNA reads TGTGCCAGCAGCCAACTCATGGAGGGCTACGAGCAGTACTTC.

This clone was seen a few times. The V and J genes are TRBV6-4 and TRBJ1-5; no clear D gene. CDR3 size: 16 residues. The ends were cut back, 0 bases at V and 3 bases at J, with 12 bases in the middle. CDR1 is MRHNA, CDR2 SNTAGT, per germline. As DNA, the CDR3 is TGTGCCAGCAGTGACTCGGGCGCTGGCAACAATCAGCCCCAGCATTTT. Translated, it gives CASSDSGAGNNQPQHF.

The rearrangement joins TRBV7-3 to TRBJ2-1; D gene ambiguous. Trimming took off 1 base at V and 4 bases at J, with 11 bases between the two ends. CDR1 is SGHTA, CDR2 FQGTGA, per germline. The CDR3 is 15 amino acids. CDR3 amino acids: CASSLRAPMYNEQFF. The CDR3, as DNA: TGTGCCAGCAGCTTAAGGGCCCCTATGTACAATGAGCAGTTCTTC.

V gene TRBV15 combines with J gene TRBJ1-4; D uncertain. V lost 0 bases, J lost 7 bases, and 6 bases lay in between. The CDR3 is made up of 13 amino acids. Germline V gives CDR1 LNHNV, CDR2 YYDKDF (reference sequence). This CDR3 is CATSRDPSEKLFF. DNA of the CDR3: TGTGCCACCAGCAGAGATCCCAGTGAAAAACTGTTTTTT.

As DNA, the CDR3 is TGCGCCAGCAGCCAGTCCGGCAGGGATTCCGGGGAGCTGTTTTTT. It encodes CASSQSGRDSGELFF. The V and J genes are TRBV4-3 and TRBJ2-2; the D gene is possibly TRBD1 (5 bases). The V end lost 3 bases, the J end lost 6 bases, and 14 bases lay between the germline ends. Germline loops: CDR1 LGHNA, CDR2 YSLEER. The CDR3 is 15 residues long.

The chain uses TRBV4-3 and TRBJ1-3; D unclear. Looked up from germline, CDR1 is LGHNA and CDR2 is YSLEER. CDR3 size: 17 residues. The germline V and J ends were trimmed by 0 bases and 0 bases, with 12 bases remaining between them. In DNA, the CDR3 is TGCGCCAGCAGCCAAGATGAGGCAGATCACTCTGGAAACACCATATATTTT. Encoded protein: CASSQDEADHSGNTIYF.

This chain links TRBV19 with TRBJ2-7; 7 nucleotides match TRBD2. The J segment lost 4 bases and the V segment lost 3 bases, leaving 6 bases of the junction unmatched. This CDR3 comprises 14 residues. The germline V gene encodes CDR1 LNHDA and CDR2 SQIVND (reference sequence). The CDR3: CASSMGGVGYEQYF. The CDR3 DNA is TGTGCCAGTAGTATGGGAGGGGTCGGGTACGAGCAGTACTTC.

The rearrangement uses TRBV27 and TRBJ2-7; tentative D call: TRBD2 (6 bases). The germline gives CDR1 MNHEY, CDR2 SMNVEV (reference sequence). Trimming removed 3 bases at V and 3 bases at J, with 24 bases between. The CDR3 loop spans 18 amino acids. In nucleotides, the CDR3 is TGTGCCAGCAGTTTCCAGGCCCCCCTGGGGAGGAATCTCTACGAGCAGTACTTC. This encodes CASSFQAPLGRNLYEQYF.

The chain uses TRBV7-2 and TRBJ2-1; possibly TRBD2 for D (5 bases). CDR1 is SGHTA and CDR2 is FQGNSA in the germline V gene. V was cut by 4 bases and J by 7 bases, with 26 bases left in between. The CDR3 runs 18 residues. This chain's CDR3 is CASSSSALWAGEGNEQFF. CDR3 sequence (DNA): TGTGCCAGCAGCTCCTCCGCCCTCTGGGCGGGCGAAGGAAATGAGCAGTTCTTC.

V gene TRBV2 combines with J gene TRBJ1-1; D not resolved. CDR3 length equals 14 residues. The germline V gene has CDR1 SNHLY and CDR2 FYNNEI. V shed 2 bases and J shed 3 bases, with 10 bases lying between them. The CDR3 loop is CASSERVSDTEAFF. CDR3 coding DNA: TGTGCCAGCAGTGAAAGGGTTTCGGACACTGAAGCTTTCTTT.

The rearrangement joins TRBV6-6 to TRBJ1-1; D unclear. V shed 0 bases and J shed 1 base, with 9 bases lying between them. Germline V CDR1 and CDR2: MNHNY, SVGAGI (reference sequence). The CDR3 loop spans 15 amino acids. The CDR3, as DNA: TGTGCCAGCAGTTACTCGAAGACCGAGAACACTGAAGCTTTCTTT. This translates into CASSYSKTENTEAFF.

CDR3 region: CASSEVVSNEAFF. In DNA, the CDR3 is TGTGCCAGCAGTGAGGTTGTTTCGAATGAAGCTTTCTTT. The chain links TRBV25-1 to TRBJ1-1; D not resolved. This CDR3 comprises 13 residues. CDR1 MGHDK and CDR2 SYGVNS come from the germline V gene. Trimming shortened V by 3 bases and J by 7 bases, and 12 bases separated the two germline ends.

As for this clone: The same CDR3 can be traced to other DNA sequences in this sample. The genes are TRBV5-1 and TRBJ2-7, with D uncertain. The CDR3 contains 13 residues. Germline CDR1 and CDR2: SGHRS and YFSETQ. The V end was cut by 3 bases, the J end by 0 bases, with 7 bases between. Here the CDR3 reads CASSSDPSYEQYF. The CDR3 DNA reads TGCGCCAGCAGCTCGGATCCCTCCTACGAGCAGTACTTC.

The rearrangement joins TRBV11-3 to TRBJ2-5; 12 bases agree with TRBD1. CDR3 length: 20 residues. V gave up 5 bases and J gave up 4 bases; unmatched junction bases: 20. Germline CDR1 and CDR2: SGHNT and YENEEA. The CDR3 DNA sequence: TGTGCCAGCAGCGGGGCCGGGGACAGGGGGCGCCTCAGGTCCGTAGAGACCCAGTACTTC. It encodes CASSGAGDRGRLRSVETQYF.

This chain links TRBV6-5 with TRBJ2-7; 8 positions match TRBD1. V trimming: 5 bases; J trimming: 4 bases; junction bases outside the gene matches: 7. CDR1 MNHEY and CDR2 SVGAGI come from the germline V gene. The CDR3 is 14 residues long. CDR3 coding DNA: TGTGCCAGCAGTACCACAGGGGGGAAATACGAGCAGTACTTC. Amino acids: CASSTTGGKYEQYF.

The V and J genes are TRBV28 and TRBJ2-7; 7 nucleotides line up with TRBD1. Germline V gene lookup returns CDR1 MDHEN and CDR2 SYDVKM. This CDR3 contains 15 residues. V lost 4 bases, J lost 0 bases, and 6 bases stayed unmatched. The CDR3 DNA reads TGTGCCAGCAGTTCCCGACAGGGTCCCTCCTACGAGCAGTACTTC. This translates into CASSSRQGPSYEQYF.

The gene calls are TRBV4-2 and TRBJ2-7, with 7 bases matching TRBD1. Germline CDR1 reads LGHNA; CDR2 reads YNFKEQ. The ends lost 4 bases at V and 0 bases at J; junction bases unmatched: 3. CDR3 size: 14 residues. The CDR3 here is CASSLDRTSYEQYF. The CDR3 region has the DNA TGTGCCAGCAGCCTGGACAGGACCTCCTACGAGCAGTACTTC.

The chain combines TRBV6-1 with TRBJ2-3; no reliable D call. V dropped 4 bases and J dropped 9 bases, with 11 bases sitting between them. The germline CDR1 and CDR2 sequences are MNHNS and SASEGT. The CDR3 spans 12 residues. CDR3 coding DNA: TGTGCCAGCAGTGGAGATTCGGCCACGCAGTATTTT. Translating it yields CASSGDSATQYF.

The rearrangement joins TRBV7-2 to TRBJ2-4, with 10 positions matching TRBD1. The CDR3 runs 16 residues. Germline CDR1 SGHTA, CDR2 FQGNSA. Trimming at V came to 5 bases and at J to 2 bases, leaving 6 bases not matched to a gene. The CDR3 nucleotides read TGTGCCAGCAGCGTCGACAGGGGGCTTTCCAAAAACATTCAGTACTTC. It encodes CASSVDRGLSKNIQYF.

V and J are TRBV7-6 and TRBJ1-1; 9 bases agree with TRBD1. The V and J ends lost 2 bases and 4 bases, in that order; junction bases with no gene match: 2. Germline V gene data show CDR1 as SGHVS and CDR2 as FNYEAQ. This CDR3 contains 14 residues. CDR3 sequence (DNA): TGTGCCAGCAGCTTAAGGACAGGGGCCACTGAAGCTTTCTTT. It codes for CASSLRTGATEAFF.

V and J are TRBV11-3 and TRBJ1-2; D gene ambiguous. V dropped 2 bases and J dropped 4 bases, with 11 bases sitting between them. This CDR3 has 14 amino acids. Looked up from germline, CDR1 is SGHNT and CDR2 is YENEEA. The CDR3 is CASSLSGASYGYTF. The CDR3 DNA follows: TGTGCCAGCAGCTTAAGCGGCGCCAGCTATGGCTACACCTTC.

V gene TRBV7-8 combines with J gene TRBJ1-2; D gene uncertain. CDR1 is SGHVS, CDR2 FQNEAQ, per germline. V was trimmed by 3 bases and J by 4 bases, leaving 9 bases between them. The CDR3 sequence is 13 residues long. The CDR3 sequence is CASSFRRSYGYTF. In DNA form, the CDR3 reads TGTGCCAGCAGCTTCCGACGGAGCTATGGCTACACCTTC.

The chain has TRBV7-9 and TRBJ2-7; tentatively, D is TRBD2 (5 bases). Germline V gene lookup returns CDR1 SEHNR and CDR2 FQNEAQ (reference sequence). CDR3 size: 18 residues. V lost 1 base and J 1 base, leaving 20 bases between the germline ends. The CDR3 is CASSLESSSDRSSYEQYF. The CDR3 nucleotides read TGTGCCAGCAGCTTAGAATCTAGTAGCGACCGATCGTCCTACGAGCAGTACTTC.

The genes are TRBV5-4 and TRBJ2-3; 12 positions agree with TRBD2. The CDR3 is 17 residues long. CDR1 is SGHNT and CDR2 is YYREEE in the germline V gene (reference sequence). Unmatched junction bases numbered 9, after V lost 4 bases and J lost 3 bases. In nucleotides, the CDR3 is TGTGCCAGCAGCCCGGGAACTAGCGGGAGGAATACAGATACGCAGTATTTT. Amino acids: CASSPGTSGRNTDTQYF.

The gene calls are TRBV7-8 and TRBJ2-7; TRBD1 agrees at 7 bases. Trimming took 4 bases from V and 2 from J; bases not matched to a gene: 8. Germline CDR1 and CDR2: SGHVS and FQNEAQ. CDR3 length: 15 amino acids. CDR3 sequence reads: CASSSVGQAAYEQYF. DNA of the CDR3: TGTGCCAGCAGCTCAGTCGGACAGGCGGCCTACGAGCAGTACTTC.

The rearrangement uses TRBV9 and TRBJ1-4; the match to TRBD1 covers 7 bases. Germline lookup yields CDR1 SGDLS and CDR2 YYNGEE. This CDR3 region has 17 residues. Trimming at V came to 0 bases and at J to 0 bases, leaving 5 bases not matched to a gene. The CDR3 DNA follows: TGTGCCAGCAGCGTAGACAGGGGAGGTTCAACTAATGAAAAACTGTTTTTT. Its protein is CASSVDRGGSTNEKLFF. The full variable domain, rest sourced from reference TRBV9 and TRBJ1-4, is DSGVTQTPKHLITATGQRVTLRCSPRSGDLSVYWYQQSLDQGLQFLIQYYNGEERAKGNILERFSAQQFPDLHSELNLSSLELGDSALYFCASSVDRGGSTNEKLFFGSGTQLSVL.

The CDR3 DNA reads as TGTGCCAGCTCCCTCTCGGCAGCTAACTATGGCTACACCTTC. Translation: CASSLSAANYGYTF. The V gene is TRBV2, the J gene TRBJ1-2; D remains unclear. Trimming shortened V by 8 bases and J by 0 bases, and 13 bases separated the two germline ends. This CDR3 contains 14 residues. Germline values: CDR1 SNHLY, CDR2 FYNNEI. The variable domain in full, completed from reference TRBV2 and TRBJ1-2, reads EPEVTQTPSHQVTQMGQEVILRCVPISNHLYFYWYRQILGQKVEFLVSFYNNEISEKSEIFDDQFSVERPDGSNFTLKIRSTKLEDSAMYFCASSLSAANYGYTFGSGTRLTVV.